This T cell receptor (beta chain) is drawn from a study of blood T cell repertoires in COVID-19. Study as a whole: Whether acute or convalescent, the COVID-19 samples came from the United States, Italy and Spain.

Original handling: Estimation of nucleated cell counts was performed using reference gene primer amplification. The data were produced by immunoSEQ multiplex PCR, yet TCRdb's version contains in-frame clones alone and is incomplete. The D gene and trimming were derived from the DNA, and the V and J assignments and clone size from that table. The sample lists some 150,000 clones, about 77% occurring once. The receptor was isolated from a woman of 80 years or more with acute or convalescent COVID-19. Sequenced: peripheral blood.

DNA for the CDR3: TGTGCCAGCCTTACAGGGACCCTTTCCTACGAGCAGTACTTC. Protein product: CASLTGTLSYEQYF. The chain joins TRBV7-2 to TRBJ2-7; a weak D match, TRBD1 (6 bases). The CDR3 is made up of 14 amino acids. V was clipped by 8 bases and J by 1 base, with 15 bases between them. Germline CDR1 reads SGHTA; CDR2 reads FQGNSA. Full variable domain (missing parts from reference TRBV7-2 and TRBJ2-7): GAGVSQSPSNKVTEKGKDVELRCDPISGHTALYWYRQSLGQGLEFLIYFQGNSAPDKSGLPSDRFSAERTGGSVSTLTIQRTQQEDSAVYLCASLTGTLSYEQYFGPGTRLTVT.